This TCR beta chain comes out of a study of shared clonotypes between healthy human individuals. Study-wide results and caveats: Donors were few, which limited the genetic and exposure-history diversity represented. Blood alone was sampled, and tissue repertoires likely differ.

Note on this clone: The antigen is not known.

Several immunoSEQ plates received, in even portions, the genomic DNA of each subset. Libraries were prepared by immunoSEQ multiplex PCR; TCRdb keeps only in-frame clonotypes and omits some of them. The sample records around 500,000 clones, 75% to 85% being singletons. HIV-negative, healthy adults without recent acute infections or vaccinations were the donors. Sequenced input: PBMCs. The source is a woman aged 40 to 49 in good health. Some clones in this sample may be carry-over from other donors' samples.

The CDR3 DNA follows: TGTGCCAGCAGCTTTTCGGCTAGCAGATCCCCCGGATCCGGGGAGCTGTTTTTT. Translation gives CASSFSASRSPGSGELFF. The chain links TRBV7-2 to TRBJ2-2; D may be TRBD2 (5 bases). The CDR3 runs 18 residues. V shed 3 bases and J shed 6 bases, with 23 bases lying between them. CDR1 is SGHTA, CDR2 FQGNSA, per germline.